This T cell receptor (beta chain) is from a study of blood T cell repertoires in COVID-19. As for the study in general: Spain, Italy and the United States supplied samples that represented acute and convalescent COVID-19. PBMCs, B-cell-depleted T cells, or T cells provided the cDNA or gDNA that made up the material.

Cohort placement rested on clinical history that participants reported themselves. Original handling: From reference gene primer amplification, estimates of nucleated cell counts were derived. Libraries were prepared by immunoSEQ multiplex PCR; TCRdb keeps only in-frame clonotypes and omits some of them. Clone size and the V and J calls come from that table; the DNA yielded D and trimming. The sample shows about half a million clones, 80% to 90% of them seen only once. Germline V gene data show CDR1 as SGHKS and CDR2 as YYEKEE (reference sequence). V lost 4 bases, J lost 4 bases, and 8 bases stayed unmatched. The CDR3 extends over 14 amino acids.

The J gene is TRBJ2-7, the V gene TRBV5-5, with 7 bases aligning to TRBD2. Input material: PBMCs or T cells enriched from blood (not recorded which). The TCR comes from a woman aged 55-70 years who had recovered from COVID-19. The DNA for the CDR3 is TGTGCCAGCAGCACCCGATGGGGAGGGTACGAGCAGTACTTC. This codes for CASSTRWGGYEQYF.